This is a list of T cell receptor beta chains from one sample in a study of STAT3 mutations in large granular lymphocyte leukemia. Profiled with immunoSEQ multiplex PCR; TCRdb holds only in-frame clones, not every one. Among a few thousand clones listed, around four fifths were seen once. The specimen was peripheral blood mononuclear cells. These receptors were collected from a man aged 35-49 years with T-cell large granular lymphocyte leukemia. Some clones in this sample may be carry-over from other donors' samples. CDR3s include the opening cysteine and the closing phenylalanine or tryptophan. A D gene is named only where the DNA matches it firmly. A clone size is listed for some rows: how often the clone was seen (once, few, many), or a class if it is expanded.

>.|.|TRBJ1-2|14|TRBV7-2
TGTGCCAGCAGCTTAGGCATACCAGGCTATGGCTACACCTTC
CASSLGIPGYGYTF
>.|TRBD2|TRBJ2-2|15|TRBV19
TGTGCCAGTAGTCCCCTAGCGGGAGTGGGCGGGGAGCTGTTTTTT
CASSPLAGVGGELFF
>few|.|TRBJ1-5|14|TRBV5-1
TGCGCCAGCGCGGAGGGGCAGGGCAATCAGCCCCAGCATTTT
CASAEGQGNQPQHF
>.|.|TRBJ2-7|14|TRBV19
TGTGCCAGTAGTATTTCCCGGGATACCTACGAGCAGTACTTC
CASSISRDTYEQYF
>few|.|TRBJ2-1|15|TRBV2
TGTGCCAGCAGTGAAGGCGGGTTCACCTACAATGAGCAGTTCTTC
CASSEGGFTYNEQFF
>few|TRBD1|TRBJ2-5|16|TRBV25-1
TGTGCCAGCAGTGCTGAGGGGGCGCAGGCCCAAGAGACCCAGTACTTC
CASSAEGAQAQETQYF
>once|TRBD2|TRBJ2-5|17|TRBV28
TGTGCCAGCAGTTTATCAAGCGGGAGGGCTTTCGGGAAGACCCAGTACTTC
CASSLSSGRAFGKTQYF
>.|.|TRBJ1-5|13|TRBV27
TGTGCCAGCAGTTTATCGGTAAATCAGCCCCAGCATTTT
CASSLSVNQPQHF
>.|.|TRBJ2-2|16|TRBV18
TGTGCCAGCTCACCACTCGCACCCGGTAACACCGGGGAGCTGTTTTTT
CASSPLAPGNTGELFF
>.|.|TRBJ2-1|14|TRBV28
TGTGCCAGCAGTTTGTCCAACAGTCTCAATGAGCAGTTCTTC
CASSLSNSLNEQFF
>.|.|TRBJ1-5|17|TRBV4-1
TGCGCCAGCAGCCAAGATTGGACCGGGGGTAGCAATCAGCCCCAGCATTTT
CASSQDWTGGSNQPQHF
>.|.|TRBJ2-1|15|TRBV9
TGTGCCAGCAGCGTAGGGGGGCTCTCCTACAATGAGCAGTTCTTC
CASSVGGLSYNEQFF
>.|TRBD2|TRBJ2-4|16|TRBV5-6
TGTGCCAGCAGCTTTGAGACTAGCGGGAGGGTAAACATTCAGTACTTC
CASSFETSGRVNIQYF
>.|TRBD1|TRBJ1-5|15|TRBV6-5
TGTGCCAGCAGGCGACAGGGGAATAGCAATCAGCCCCAGCATTTT
CASRRQGNSNQPQHF
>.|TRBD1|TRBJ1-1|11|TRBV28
TGTGCCAGCAGTTACAGGGGCGTAGCTTTCTTT
CASSYRGVAFF
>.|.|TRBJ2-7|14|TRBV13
TGTGCCAGCACCCCGCTCGGTGGTTTGGACGAGCAGTACTTC
CASTPLGGLDEQYF
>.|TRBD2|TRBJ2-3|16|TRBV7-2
TGTGCCAGCAGCTCAAGACTAGCATCTCGAACAGATACGCAGTATTTT
CASSSRLASRTDTQYF
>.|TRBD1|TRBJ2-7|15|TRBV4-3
TGCGCCAGCAGCCAAGCCGGGACAGGGGATTACGAGCAGTACTTC
CASSQAGTGDYEQYF
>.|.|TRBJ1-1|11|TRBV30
TGTGCCTGGAGTCAACAGGAGAAAGCTTTCTTT
CAWSQQEKAFF
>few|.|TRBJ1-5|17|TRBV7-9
TGTGCCAGCAGCTTAGGGGCAGGGGTCTCAAGAAATCAGCCCCAGCATTTT
CASSLGAGVSRNQPQHF
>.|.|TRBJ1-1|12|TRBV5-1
TGCGCCAGCAGCTTGGGGACCACTGAAGCTTTCTTT
CASSLGTTEAFF
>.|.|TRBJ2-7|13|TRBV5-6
TGTGCCAGCAGCTCCGGACGATCGGACGAGCAGTACTTC
CASSSGRSDEQYF
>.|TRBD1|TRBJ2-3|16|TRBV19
TGTGCCAGTACCTCCCTGGACAGGGGGCGAGTAGATACGCAGTATTTT
CASTSLDRGRVDTQYF
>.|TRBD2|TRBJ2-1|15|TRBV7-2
TGTGCCAGCAGCTTACCGGGACTAGCGGGACATGAGCAGTTCTTC
CASSLPGLAGHEQFF
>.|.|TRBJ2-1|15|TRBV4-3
TGCGCCAGCAGCCAAGTTAGAGGGGCTTACAATGAGCAGTTCTTC
CASSQVRGAYNEQFF
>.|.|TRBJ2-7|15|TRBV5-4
TGTGCCAGCAGCTTGGGTGTTAGCGCGTCCTACGAGCAGTACTTC
CASSLGVSASYEQYF
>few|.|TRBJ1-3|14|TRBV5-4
TGTGCCAGCAGCTTGGATAGGCGCGGAAACACCATATATTTT
CASSLDRRGNTIYF
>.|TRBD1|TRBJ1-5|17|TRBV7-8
TGTGCCAGCAGCTTAGCGGGACAGATAGCAAGCCGTCAGCCCCAGCATTTT
CASSLAGQIASRQPQHF
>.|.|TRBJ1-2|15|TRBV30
TGTGCCTGGAGTGTCACAGGGCGGATTCCTGGTGGCTACACCTTC
CAWSVTGRIPGGYTF
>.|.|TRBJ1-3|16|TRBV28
TGTGCCAGCAGTCCCCCGGGCCTAACCTCTGGAAACACCATATATTTT
CASSPPGLTSGNTIYF
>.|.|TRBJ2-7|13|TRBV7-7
TGTGCCAGCAGCCTCAGCGGTTCCTACGAGCAGTACTTC
CASSLSGSYEQYF
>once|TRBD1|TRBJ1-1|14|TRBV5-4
TGTGCCAGCACCCGAGGGACAGCGAACACTGAAGCTTTCTTT
CASTRGTANTEAFF
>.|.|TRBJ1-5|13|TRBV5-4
TGTGCCAGCAGCTTGGAGGACTTTCGGCCCCAGCATTTT
CASSLEDFRPQHF
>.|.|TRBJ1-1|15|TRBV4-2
TGTGCCAGCAGCCAAGGAGGGGGGAGGAACACTGAAGCTTTCTTT
CASSQGGGRNTEAFF
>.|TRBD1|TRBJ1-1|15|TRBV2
TGTGCCAGCAGGGGCCCGACACAGGGGGGCACTGAAGCTTTCTTT
CASRGPTQGGTEAFF
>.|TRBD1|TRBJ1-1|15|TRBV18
TGTGCCAGCTCACCATCGACAGGGTTGAACACTGAAGCTTTCTTT
CASSPSTGLNTEAFF
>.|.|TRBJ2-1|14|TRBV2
TGTGCCAGCAGCCCACTCGGGAGTAGGTCGGAGCAGTTCTTC
CASSPLGSRSEQFF
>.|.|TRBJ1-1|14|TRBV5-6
TGTGCCAGCAGAACATTAACAGGGACCACTGAAGCTTTCTTT
CASRTLTGTTEAFF
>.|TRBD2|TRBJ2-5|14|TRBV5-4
TGTGCCAGCAGACGGGGACTAGCGGGAGAGACCCAGTACTTC
CASRRGLAGETQYF
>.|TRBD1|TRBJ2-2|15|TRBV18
TGTGCCAGCTCACCAGGACAGGGAGACACCGGGGAGCTGTTTTTT
CASSPGQGDTGELFF
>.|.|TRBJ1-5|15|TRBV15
TGTGCCACCAGCAGAGATGGGTCGGGGGGTGACGGCCAGCATTTT
CATSRDGSGGDGQHF
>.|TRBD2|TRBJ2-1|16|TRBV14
TGTGCCAGCAGCCAAGTTCCGGCGGGGGGGCGTAATGAGCAGTTCTTC
CASSQVPAGGRNEQFF
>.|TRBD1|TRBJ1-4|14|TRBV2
TGTGCCAGCAAACCGGGACAGGTTGCGGAAAAACTGTTTTTT
CASKPGQVAEKLFF
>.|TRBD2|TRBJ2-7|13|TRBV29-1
TGCAGCGTACGGACTAGCGGGAGTGTGGCGCAGTACTTC
CSVRTSGSVAQYF
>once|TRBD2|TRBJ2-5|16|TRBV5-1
TGCGCCAGCAGCTTAGCCCCTACTAGCGGCCAAGAGACCCAGTACTTC
CASSLAPTSGQETQYF
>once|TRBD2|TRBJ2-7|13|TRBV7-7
TGTGCTATGAGACTAGCGCGGACCTACGAGCAGTACTTC
CAMRLARTYEQYF
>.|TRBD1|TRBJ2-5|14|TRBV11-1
TGTGCCAGCAGCATTGCAGGGGGCGGAGAGACCCAGTACTTC
CASSIAGGGETQYF
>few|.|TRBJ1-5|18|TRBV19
TGTGCCAGTAGTACCCGAATTCGGACAGCCACTAGCAATCAGCCCCAGCATTTT
CASSTRIRTATSNQPQHF
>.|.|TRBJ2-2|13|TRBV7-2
TGTGCCAGCAGCTTTAGTACCGGGGGGGAGCTGTTTTTT
CASSFSTGGELFF
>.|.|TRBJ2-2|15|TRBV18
TGTGCCAGCTCACCAATCATGGGGGGCACCGGGGAGCTGTTTTTT
CASSPIMGGTGELFF